These T cell receptor beta chains were read from a single sample in a study of shared clonotypes between healthy human individuals. Measured with immunoSEQ multiplex PCR; TCRdb has only the in-frame clones, and not every one. Found here are under 1,100,000 clones, about three quarters of them singletons; the top ten hold about 1.5%. Material: memory CD4+ T cells sorted from blood. The source is a young man in good health. Each CDR3 is given with its conserved first and last residue.

TRBV6-1	TRBJ1-4	CASSDYGTSGEKLFF
TRBV5-1	TRBJ1-1	CASSLEVGQNTEAFF
TRBV5-4	TRBJ1-1	CASSPRGREGRTEAFF
TRBV18	TRBJ2-7	CASSPYGTNYEQYF
TRBV2	TRBJ1-1	CASSVRGQGNTEAFF
TRBV5-5	TRBJ2-6	CASTRVAGANVLTF
TRBV13	TRBJ2-5	CASSRRPKLESGGSQETQYF
TRBV10-1	TRBJ1-1	CASSAESMNTEAFF
TRBV19	TRBJ2-6	CASTKGSSGANVLTF
TRBV10-3	TRBJ1-2	CAISESTAHYGYTF
TRBV1	TRBJ1-5	CTSRHDRGGQPQHF